This T cell receptor (beta chain) appears in the sequencing data of a study of Ad26.COV2.S vaccination and SARS-CoV-2 variants. TCRdb keeps only in-frame clones here, not all; method: immunoSEQ multiplex PCR. The sample includes 300,000 to 450,000 clones, roughly 94% of them seen just once. The ends lost 7 bases at V and 5 bases at J; junction bases unmatched: 11. The CDR3 is 15 amino acids. CDR1 and CDR2 from the germline V gene are KGHSH and LQKENI. The rearrangement uses TRBV18 and TRBJ2-1, with TRBD2 matching over 7 bases. The specimen comprised peripheral blood, sampled after recovery from COVID-19. This TCR derives from a human donor who had recovered from COVID-19. CDR3 nucleotide sequence: TGTGCCAGCTGGCCCGGCGGGGGACCCAACAATGAGCAGTTCTTC. Translated: CASWPGGGPNNEQFF.